Listed below are T cell receptor beta chains from one sample, sequenced in a study of blood T cell repertoires in COVID-19. Profiling relied on immunoSEQ multiplex PCR, and the TCRdb table lists in-frame clones only, not all of them. The sample has fewer than 85,000 clones; approximately 79% are singletons. The specimen was peripheral blood. The receptors stem from a human donor with acute or convalescent COVID-19. The donor label of this sample is uncertain. Both conserved end residues are part of each CDR3. A D gene is named only where the DNA matches it firmly. A row's size may be missing; if present it is once, few, many or a size class.

cdr3_aa: CASSDLQTTNTGELFF
cdr3_nt: TGTGCCAGCAGTGACCTCCAGACTACTAACACCGGGGAGCTGTTTTTT
clone_size: .
j_call: TRBJ2-2
d_call: .
v_call: TRBV6-1

cdr3_aa: CASSQVPSGEYEQYF
cdr3_nt: TGTGCCAGCAGCCAAGTGCCTAGTGGGGAGTACGAGCAGTACTTC
clone_size: .
j_call: TRBJ2-7
d_call: .
v_call: TRBV3-1/TRBV3-2

cdr3_aa: CASSLGVSNQETQYF
cdr3_nt: TGTGCCAGCAGCTTAGGCGTCTCCAACCAAGAGACCCAGTACTTC
clone_size: .
j_call: TRBJ2-5
d_call: .
v_call: TRBV7-9

cdr3_aa: CASSSIGESREQFF
cdr3_nt: TGTGCCAGCAGCTCTATAGGGGAAAGCCGTGAGCAGTTCTTC
clone_size: few
j_call: TRBJ2-1
d_call: .
v_call: TRBV5-5

cdr3_aa: CASIPGQTTGELFF
cdr3_nt: TGTGCCAGCATACCGGGACAGACTACCGGGGAGCTGTTTTTT
clone_size: .
j_call: TRBJ2-2
d_call: TRBD1
v_call: TRBV6-5

cdr3_aa: CASTPDGLRTGELFF
cdr3_nt: TGTGCCAGCACCCCTGACGGACTAAGGACCGGGGAGCTGTTTTTT
clone_size: .
j_call: TRBJ2-2
d_call: .
v_call: TRBV9

cdr3_aa: CASSRTSGAGETQYF
cdr3_nt: TGTGCCAGTAGTAGGACTAGCGGGGCTGGAGAGACCCAGTACTTC
clone_size: once
j_call: TRBJ2-5
d_call: TRBD2
v_call: TRBV19

cdr3_aa: CASRRDNNYGYTF
cdr3_nt: TGTGCCAGCAGAAGGGACAATAACTATGGCTACACCTTC
clone_size: once
j_call: TRBJ1-2
d_call: .
v_call: TRBV12-3/TRBV12-4

cdr3_aa: CASSLVPGSWTEAFF
cdr3_nt: TGTGCCAGCAGCTTAGTGCCAGGGTCCTGGACTGAAGCTTTCTTT
clone_size: once
j_call: TRBJ1-1
d_call: .
v_call: TRBV7-8

cdr3_aa: CASSAQREKLFF
cdr3_nt: TGTGCCAGCAGTGCGCAGAGGGAAAAACTGTTTTTT
clone_size: .
j_call: TRBJ1-4
d_call: .
v_call: TRBV2

cdr3_aa: CATVGGTEFDTQYF
cdr3_nt: TGTGCCACCGTGGGGGGAACTGAATTTGATACGCAGTATTTT
clone_size: .
j_call: TRBJ2-3
d_call: .
v_call: TRBV10-3

cdr3_aa: CARGAGQETDTQYF
cdr3_nt: TGTGCCCGAGGGGCTGGACAGGAGACAGATACGCAGTATTTT
clone_size: .
j_call: TRBJ2-3
d_call: TRBD1
v_call: TRBV5-8

cdr3_aa: CASRLTGSYGYTF
cdr3_nt: TGTGCCAGCAGACTTACAGGGTCCTATGGCTACACCTTC
clone_size: .
j_call: TRBJ1-2
d_call: .
v_call: TRBV3-1/TRBV3-2

cdr3_aa: CASRQTGTGIDTQYF
cdr3_nt: TGTGCCAGTAGGCAAACCGGGACAGGGATTGATACGCAGTATTTT
clone_size: few
j_call: TRBJ2-3
d_call: TRBD1
v_call: TRBV28